This T cell receptor beta chain is drawn from a study of shared clonotypes between healthy human individuals. The overall study: Three CD4 naive, three CD4 memory, two CD8 naive and one CD8 memory plate were used per donor. General study results and limits: Sampling included only blood; tissue repertoires likely differ.

The genomic DNA of each subset was split evenly across several immunoSEQ plates. Using immunoSEQ multiplex PCR, the repertoire was profiled, and TCRdb retains in-frame clones only, with some absent. The sample consists of about 2,200,000 clones, 93% of them appearing once. A remark on this clone: Its antigen is unidentified.

The CDR3 is made up of 13 amino acids. Losses at the gene ends were 9 bases for V and 9 bases for J; bases not matched to a gene: 6. Germline CDR1 is MNHNS and CDR2 is SASEGT. CD45RO-negative, CCR7-positively selected cells formed the naive CD8 fraction, excluding terminally differentiated effector memory CD45RA+ cells. The sequence was collected from a young man in good health. Some clones in this sample may be carry-over from other donors' samples. This chain connects TRBV6-1 to TRBJ2-1; 12 nucleotides match TRBD2. Material: naive CD8+ T cells from PBMCs. CDR3 in DNA: TGTGCCAGTACTAGCGGGAGGTCGGGTGAGCAGTTCTTC. Amino acids: CASTSGRSGEQFF.